This is a list of T cell receptor beta chains from one sample in a study of blood T cell repertoires in COVID-19. Some clones are missing from TCRdb's copy, which holds only in-frame ones; the method was immunoSEQ multiplex PCR. The sample shows about 280,000 clones, approximately 85% of them seen only once. Sequencing was done on a sample of peripheral blood. The receptor source for this set is a man aged 45-65 years with active or convalescent COVID-19. The CDR3 runs from the conserved cysteine through the conserved F or W. D genes are given only for firm matches. The size field is filled for only some rows; it gives once, few, many or a size class.

>.|TRBJ2-1|TRBV30|TRBD2
TGTGCCTGGAGTGTTCTAGCGGGAGTTTTTGAGCAGTTCTTC
CAWSVLAGVFEQFF
>.|TRBJ2-1|TRBV6-6|TRBD2
TGTGCCAGCAGTCGAACGGACGCGACTAGCGGGAGAAAAAACGAGCAGTTCTTC
CASSRTDATSGRKNEQFF
>.|TRBJ2-7|TRBV9|TRBD2
TGTGCCAGCAGTGTGACTAGCCTGGGGGGCGAGCAGTACTTC
CASSVTSLGGEQYF
>.|TRBJ2-2|TRBV24-1|TRBD1
TGTGCCACGGGACAGGGGGCCACCGGGGAGCTGTTTTTT
CATGQGATGELFF
>.|TRBJ2-2|TRBV27|TRBD1
TGTGCCAGCAGTAACTCAGGGGGCCACACCGGGGAGCTGTTTTTT
CASSNSGGHTGELFF
>few|TRBJ1-2|TRBV7-2|.
TGTGCCAGCAGCTTAAGTACAGGACAAGATAACTATGGCTACACCTTC
CASSLSTGQDNYGYTF
>.|TRBJ2-1|TRBV30|TRBD2
TGTGCCTGGAGATCGGCTAGCGGGACTTCCTACAATGAGCAGTTCTTC
CAWRSASGTSYNEQFF
>.|TRBJ2-7|TRBV5-8|.
TGTGCCAGCAGACCCGGATGGGGAGGCTCCTACGAGCAGTACTTC
CASRPGWGGSYEQYF
>.|TRBJ2-5|TRBV15|TRBD1
TGTGCCACCAGCAGAGGCCTACAGGGGGCTTATGAGACCCAGTACTTC
CATSRGLQGAYETQYF
>.|TRBJ1-5|TRBV18|.
TGTGCCAGCTCACCACCGTACGGGGGGGATCAGCCCCAGCATTTT
CASSPPYGGDQPQHF
>.|TRBJ2-7|TRBV7-2|TRBD2
TGTGCCAGCAGCTTAGATCCGGGAGGGGACTACGAGCAGTACTTC
CASSLDPGGDYEQYF
>.|TRBJ1-1|TRBV4-1|TRBD1
TGCGCCAGCAGCCAGGGGACAGGTTTTACTGAAGCTTTCTTT
CASSQGTGFTEAFF
>.|TRBJ1-2|TRBV10-3|TRBD1
TGTGCCATCAGTGGAGGGACAGGGAACAACTATGGCTACACCTTC
CAISGGTGNNYGYTF
>.|TRBJ2-1|TRBV10-1|.
TGCGCCAGCGGGGTCTTTGGAAGGGGCAATGAGCAGTTCTTC
CASGVFGRGNEQFF
>once|TRBJ2-1|TRBV5-1|TRBD2
TGCGCCAGCAGCTCACTAGCGGGAGGGCCGGTTGAGCAGTTCTTC
CASSSLAGGPVEQFF
>few|TRBJ1-4|TRBV7-9|.
TGTGCCAGCAGCCAGGACAGCGTTAAGGCAAAACTGTTTTTT
CASSQDSVKAKLFF
>.|TRBJ1-5|TRBV4-1|.
TGCGCCAGCAGCCATGCCCTAGAAGGTTCCGGCAATCAGCCCCAGCATTTT
CASSHALEGSGNQPQHF
>.|TRBJ2-1|TRBV4-3|TRBD2
TGCGCCAGCAGCCAAGCTGGGGGCCTTGCTAGCGGGGAGCAGTTCTTC
CASSQAGGLASGEQFF
>.|TRBJ1-5|TRBV18|TRBD1
TGTGCCAGCGCTCCGGGACAGGGTATTAATCAGCCCCAGCATTTT
CASAPGQGINQPQHF
>.|TRBJ2-5|TRBV7-2|.
TGTGCCAGCAGCATACTGATGAGCGAGACCCAGTACTTC
CASSILMSETQYF
>.|TRBJ1-5|TRBV19|.
TGTGCCAGTAGTATCCCAGCACGAGGGTATAGCAATCAGCCCCAGCATTTT
CASSIPARGYSNQPQHF
>.|TRBJ1-2|TRBV19|.
TGTGCCAGTAGTTCCGGACTACGGGACGGCTCCTATGGCTACACCTTC
CASSSGLRDGSYGYTF
>.|TRBJ2-1|TRBV7-3|TRBD1
TGTGCCAGCAGCCGACAGGGGAGCGATGAGCAGTTCTTC
CASSRQGSDEQFF
>.|TRBJ2-3|TRBV6-5|TRBD2
TGTGCCAGCAGCGGGACTAGCAAAGATACGCAGTATTTT
CASSGTSKDTQYF